The sequence of this T cell receptor (beta chain) was determined in a study of cytomegalovirus exposure and HLA in healthy donors. Study-level results: Versus the roughly 670-donor mean, an Asian-associated ancestry cluster reportedly showed fewer N-insertions in a later analysis. One cluster of highly shared sequence variants probably arose as a sequencing artifact. Later work associated around 18,000 TCR beta sequences with HLA alleles at 0.05 false discovery rate.

The PCR was carried out with 60 Vbeta primers and 13 Jbeta primers. The table came from immunoSEQ multiplex PCR; TCRdb's copy has only in-frame clones and leaves some out. Among 100,000 or so clones listed, about 77% were seen once. The V end was cut by 7 bases, the J end by 5 bases, with 17 bases between. CDR1 and CDR2 (germline): LNHDA, SQIVND (reference sequence). CDR3 length: 14 amino acids. Comments on this clone: Its target is not known.

This rearrangement joins TRBV19 to TRBJ1-2; D is possibly TRBD1 (6 bases). This TCR derives from a woman aged 40 to 50 in good health and CMV-seronegative. Sequencing input: PBMCs. The CDR3 here is CASTGGALVYGYTF. CDR3 in DNA: TGTGCCAGTACTGGGGGGGCGCTGGTATATGGCTACACCTTC.